This T cell receptor (beta chain) appears in the sequencing data of a study of chemoradiotherapy in HPV16-positive cancers. Study-level information: Candidate HPV-specific T-cell clones and common TCR motifs came from functional assays in a couple of HPV16-positive patients. Findings and caveats of the study: Candidate HPV-specific clones and E7-related TCR motifs grew in tumor during treatment. HPV-specific T cells were functionally defined from only a couple of HPV16-positive patients.

The data were produced by immunoSEQ multiplex PCR, yet TCRdb's version contains in-frame clones alone and is incomplete. Here the sample spans about 12,000 clones, more than 75% being singletons. Over chemoradiotherapy, repertoires were sampled more than once. This clone is a singleton in its sample. The antigen is not known. The source material was blood, sampled from a patient who underwent chemoradiotherapy. This sequence originates from a human donor with HPV-associated anogenital cancer.

CDR3 amino acids: CASSYSQDNEQFF. CDR3 nucleotides: TGTGCCAGCAGTTACTCCCAAGACAATGAGCAGTTCTTC. The chain links TRBV6-6 to TRBJ2-1, with unresolved D. This CDR3 is built from 13 residues. Looked up from germline, CDR1 is MNHNY and CDR2 is SVGAGI (reference sequence). Trimming shortened V by 0 bases and J by 5 bases, and 5 bases separated the two germline ends.